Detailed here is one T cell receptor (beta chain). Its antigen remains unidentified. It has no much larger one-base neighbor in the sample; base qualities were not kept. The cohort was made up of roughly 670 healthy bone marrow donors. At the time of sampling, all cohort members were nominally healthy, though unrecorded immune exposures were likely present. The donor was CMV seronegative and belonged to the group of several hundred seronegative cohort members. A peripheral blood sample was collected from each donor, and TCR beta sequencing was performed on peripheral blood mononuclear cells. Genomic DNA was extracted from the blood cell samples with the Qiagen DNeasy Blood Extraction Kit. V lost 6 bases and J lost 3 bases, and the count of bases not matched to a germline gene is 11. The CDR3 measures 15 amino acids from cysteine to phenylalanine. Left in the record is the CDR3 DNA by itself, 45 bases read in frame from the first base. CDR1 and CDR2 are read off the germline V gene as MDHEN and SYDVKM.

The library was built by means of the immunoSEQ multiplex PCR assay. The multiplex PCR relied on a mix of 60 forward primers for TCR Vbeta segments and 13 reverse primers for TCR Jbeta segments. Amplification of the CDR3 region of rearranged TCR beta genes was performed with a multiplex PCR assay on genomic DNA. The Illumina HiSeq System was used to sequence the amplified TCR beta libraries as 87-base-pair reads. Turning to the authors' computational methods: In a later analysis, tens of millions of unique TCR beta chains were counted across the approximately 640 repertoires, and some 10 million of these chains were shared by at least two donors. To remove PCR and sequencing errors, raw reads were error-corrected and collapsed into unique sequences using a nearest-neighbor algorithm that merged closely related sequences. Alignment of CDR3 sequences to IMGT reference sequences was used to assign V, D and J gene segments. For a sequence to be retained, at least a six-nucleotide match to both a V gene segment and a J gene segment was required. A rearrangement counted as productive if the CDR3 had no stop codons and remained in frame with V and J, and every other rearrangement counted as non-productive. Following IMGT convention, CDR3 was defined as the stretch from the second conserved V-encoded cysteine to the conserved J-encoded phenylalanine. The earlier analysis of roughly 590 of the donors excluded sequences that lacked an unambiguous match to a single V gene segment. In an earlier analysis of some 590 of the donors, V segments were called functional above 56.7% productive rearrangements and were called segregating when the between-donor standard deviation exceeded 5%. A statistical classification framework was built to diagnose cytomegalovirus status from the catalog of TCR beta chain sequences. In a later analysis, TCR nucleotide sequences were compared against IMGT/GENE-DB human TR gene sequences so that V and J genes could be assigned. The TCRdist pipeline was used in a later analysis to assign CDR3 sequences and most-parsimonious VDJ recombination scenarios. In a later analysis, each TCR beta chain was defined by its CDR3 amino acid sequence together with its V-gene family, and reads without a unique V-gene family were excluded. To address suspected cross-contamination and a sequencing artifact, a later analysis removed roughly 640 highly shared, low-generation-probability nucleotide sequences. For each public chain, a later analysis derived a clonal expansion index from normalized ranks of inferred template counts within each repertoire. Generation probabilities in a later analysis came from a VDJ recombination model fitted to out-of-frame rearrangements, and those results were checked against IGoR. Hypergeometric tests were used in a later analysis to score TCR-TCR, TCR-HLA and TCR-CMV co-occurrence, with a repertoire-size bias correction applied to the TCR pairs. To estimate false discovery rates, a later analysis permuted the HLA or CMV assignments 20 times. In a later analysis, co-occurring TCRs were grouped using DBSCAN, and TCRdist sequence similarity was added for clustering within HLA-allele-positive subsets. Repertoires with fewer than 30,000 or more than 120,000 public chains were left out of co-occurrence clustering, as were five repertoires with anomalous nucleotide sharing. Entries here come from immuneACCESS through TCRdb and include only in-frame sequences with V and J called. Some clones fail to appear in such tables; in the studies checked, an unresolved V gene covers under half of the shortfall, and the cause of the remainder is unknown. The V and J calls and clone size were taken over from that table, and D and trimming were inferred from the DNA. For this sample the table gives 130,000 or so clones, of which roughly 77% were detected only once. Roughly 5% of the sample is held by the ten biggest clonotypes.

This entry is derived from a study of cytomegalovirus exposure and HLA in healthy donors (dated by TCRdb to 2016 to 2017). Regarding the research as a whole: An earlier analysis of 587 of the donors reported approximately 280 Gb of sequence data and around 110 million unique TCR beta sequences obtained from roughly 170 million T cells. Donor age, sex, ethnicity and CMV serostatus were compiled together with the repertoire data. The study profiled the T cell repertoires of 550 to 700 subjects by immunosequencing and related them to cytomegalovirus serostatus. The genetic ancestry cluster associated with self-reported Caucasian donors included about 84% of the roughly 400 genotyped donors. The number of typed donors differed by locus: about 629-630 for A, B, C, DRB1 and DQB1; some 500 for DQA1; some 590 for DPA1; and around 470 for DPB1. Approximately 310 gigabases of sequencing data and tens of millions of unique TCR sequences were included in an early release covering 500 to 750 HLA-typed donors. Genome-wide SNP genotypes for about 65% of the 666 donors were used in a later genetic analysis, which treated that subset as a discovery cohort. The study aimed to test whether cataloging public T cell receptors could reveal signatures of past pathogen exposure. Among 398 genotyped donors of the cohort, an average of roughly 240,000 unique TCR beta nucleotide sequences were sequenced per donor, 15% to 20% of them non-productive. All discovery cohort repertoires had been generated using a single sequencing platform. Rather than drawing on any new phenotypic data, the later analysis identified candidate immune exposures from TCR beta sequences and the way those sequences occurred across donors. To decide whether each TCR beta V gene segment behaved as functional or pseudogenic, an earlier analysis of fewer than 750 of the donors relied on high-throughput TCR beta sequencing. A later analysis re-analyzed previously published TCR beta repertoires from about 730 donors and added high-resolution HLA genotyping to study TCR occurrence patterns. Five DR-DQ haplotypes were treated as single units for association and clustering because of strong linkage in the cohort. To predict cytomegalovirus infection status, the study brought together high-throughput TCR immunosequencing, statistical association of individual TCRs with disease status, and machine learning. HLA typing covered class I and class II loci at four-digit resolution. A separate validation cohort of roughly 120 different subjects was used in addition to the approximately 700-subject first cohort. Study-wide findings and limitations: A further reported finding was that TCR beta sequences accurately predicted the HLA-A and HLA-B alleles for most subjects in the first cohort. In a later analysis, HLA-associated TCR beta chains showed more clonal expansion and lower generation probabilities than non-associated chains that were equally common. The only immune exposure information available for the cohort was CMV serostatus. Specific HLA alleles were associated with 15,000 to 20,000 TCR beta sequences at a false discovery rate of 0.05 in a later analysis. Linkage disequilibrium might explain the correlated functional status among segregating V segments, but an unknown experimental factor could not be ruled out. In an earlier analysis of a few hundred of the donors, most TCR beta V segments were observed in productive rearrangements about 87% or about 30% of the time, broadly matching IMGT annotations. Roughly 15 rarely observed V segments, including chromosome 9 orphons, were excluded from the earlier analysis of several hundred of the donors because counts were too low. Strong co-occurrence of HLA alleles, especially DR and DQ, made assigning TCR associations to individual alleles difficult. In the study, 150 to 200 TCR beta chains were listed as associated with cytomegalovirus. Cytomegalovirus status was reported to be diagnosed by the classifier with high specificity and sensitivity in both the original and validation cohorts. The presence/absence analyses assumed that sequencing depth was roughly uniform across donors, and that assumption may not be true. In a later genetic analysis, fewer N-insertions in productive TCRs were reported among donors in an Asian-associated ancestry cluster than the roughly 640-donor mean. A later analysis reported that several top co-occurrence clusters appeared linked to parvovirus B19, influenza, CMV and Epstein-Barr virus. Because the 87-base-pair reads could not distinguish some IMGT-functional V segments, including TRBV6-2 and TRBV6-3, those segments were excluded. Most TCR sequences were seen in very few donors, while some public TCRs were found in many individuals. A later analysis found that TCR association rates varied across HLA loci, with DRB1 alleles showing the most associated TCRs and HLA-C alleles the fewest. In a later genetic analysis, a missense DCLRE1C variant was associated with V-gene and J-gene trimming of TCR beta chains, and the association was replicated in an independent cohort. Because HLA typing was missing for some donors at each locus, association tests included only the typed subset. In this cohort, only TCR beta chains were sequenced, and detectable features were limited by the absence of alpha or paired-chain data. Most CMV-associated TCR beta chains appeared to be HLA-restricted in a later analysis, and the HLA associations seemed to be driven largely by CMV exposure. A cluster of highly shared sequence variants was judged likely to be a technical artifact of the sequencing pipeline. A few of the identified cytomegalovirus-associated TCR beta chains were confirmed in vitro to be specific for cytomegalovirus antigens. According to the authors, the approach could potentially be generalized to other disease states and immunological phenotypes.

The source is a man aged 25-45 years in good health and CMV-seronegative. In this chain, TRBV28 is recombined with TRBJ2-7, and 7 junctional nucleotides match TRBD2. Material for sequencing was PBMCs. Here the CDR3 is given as CASSGVGGRDYEQYF. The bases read TGTGCCAGCAGCGGGGTAGGTGGGAGGGACTACGAGCAGTACTTC. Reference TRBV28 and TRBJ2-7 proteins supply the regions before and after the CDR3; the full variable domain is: DVKVTQSSRYLVKRTGEKVFLECVQDMDHENMFWYRQDPGLGLRLIYFSYDVKMKEKGDIPEGYSVSREKKERFSLILESASTNQTSMYLCASSGVGGRDYEQYFGPGTRLTVT.